The clone carrying this T cell receptor (beta chain) was picked up many times. Its target is not known. The data are from a study of T cells in Graves' hyperthyroidism and ophthalmopathy. Background on the study: Peripheral blood samples were taken at initial diagnosis, prior to any treatment. Study conclusions and caveats: Using 13 V-J features, a model discriminated ophthalmopathy from stable hyperthyroidism. Ophthalmopathy was identified by the model a median about six months ahead of onset.

Amplified regions were TCR beta CDR3 sequences from RNA transcripts. In the first-round RT-PCR of the TCR CDR3, the HTBI primer set was used. TCRdb reprocessed the multiplex PCR reads via MiXCR and lists one record per CDR3 protein. This table has more than 450,000 distinct CDR3 sequences, roughly 21% appearing once. This CDR3 is built from 13 residues. The V and J ends lost 9 bases and 3 bases, in that order; junction bases with no gene match: 5. Germline loops: CDR1 SGHNT, CDR2 YENEEA. Diagnostic decisions used clinical symptoms, serum thyroxine and TRAb, thyroid ultrasound and orbital computed tomography.

This chain uses TRBV11-3 with TRBJ1-1; TRBD1 agrees at 9 bases. The sequence came from a middle-aged man with Graves' ophthalmopathy. Sequenced material: blood. In DNA, the CDR3 is TGTGCCAGTAAACAGGGGGCTGACACTGAAGCTTTCTTT. Encoded protein: CASKQGADTEAFF.